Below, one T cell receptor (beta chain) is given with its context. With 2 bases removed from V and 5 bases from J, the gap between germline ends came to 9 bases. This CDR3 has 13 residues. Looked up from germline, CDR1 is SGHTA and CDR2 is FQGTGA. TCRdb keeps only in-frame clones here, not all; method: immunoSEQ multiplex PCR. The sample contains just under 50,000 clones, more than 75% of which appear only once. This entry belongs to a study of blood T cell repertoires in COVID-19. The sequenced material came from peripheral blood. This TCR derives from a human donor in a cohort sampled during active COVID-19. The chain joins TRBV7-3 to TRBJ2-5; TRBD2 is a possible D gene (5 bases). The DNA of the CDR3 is TGTGCCAGCAGCTTAGACCCGGGGGAGACCCAGTACTTC. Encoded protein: CASSLDPGETQYF. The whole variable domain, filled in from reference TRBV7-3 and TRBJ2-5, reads GAGVSQTPSNKVTEKGKYVELRCDPISGHTALYWYRQSLGQGPEFLIYFQGTGAADDSGLPNDRFFAVRPEGSVSTLKIQRTERGDSAVYLCASSLDPGETQYFGPGTRLLVL.